Listed here are 5 T cell receptor beta chains from one sample, sequenced in a study of graft-versus-host responses after intestinal transplantation. Assay used: immunoSEQ multiplex PCR; TCRdb lists only in-frame clones, some missing. The sample includes over 100,000 clones, approximately 96% of them seen just once. Their target antigens are unknown. The specimen was unstimulated CD8+ T cells sorted from spleen or lymph node cells, collected before intestinal transplant. The receptors here all came from a human donor who received an intestinal transplant.

The genes are TRBV28 and TRBJ2-1, with 16 bases matching TRBD2. V shed 6 bases, J shed 4 bases, and the junction held 15 bases outside the gene matches. The CDR3 spans 20 residues. Germline V gene lookup returns CDR1 MDHEN and CDR2 SYDVKM. The CDR3 nucleotides read TGTGCCAGCAGCCGGCGGTGGGGGACTAGCGGGAGGGCCCGGTACAATGAGCAGTTCTTC. Translation: CASSRRWGTSGRARYNEQFF. Using reference TRBV28 and TRBJ2-1 for the parts outside the CDR3, the full variable domain is DVKVTQSSRYLVKRTGEKVFLECVQDMDHENMFWYRQDPGLGLRLIYFSYDVKMKEKGDIPEGYSVSREKKERFSLILESASTNQTSMYLCASSRRWGTSGRARYNEQFFGPGTRLTVL.

This clone was detected only a few times. The rearrangement uses TRBV27 and TRBJ2-1; D not resolved. The ends were cut back, 2 bases at V and 4 bases at J, with 15 bases in the middle. The CDR3 loop spans 16 amino acids. Per germline, CDR1 MNHEY and CDR2 SMNVEV (reference sequence). The CDR3 nucleotides are TGTGCCAGCAGTTTAACCGGAAACACGCTATACAATGAGCAGTTCTTC. It specifies CASSLTGNTLYNEQFF.

This rearrangement joins TRBV7-9 to TRBJ2-2; unclear D gene. Germline CDR1 is SEHNR and CDR2 is FQNEAQ (reference sequence). The ends were cut back, 0 bases at V and 6 bases at J, with 17 bases in the middle. This CDR3 has 17 amino acids. The CDR3 coding sequence is TGTGCCAGCAGCTTAGCGGTCAGCAGGCCGAGTTCCGGGGAGCTGTTTTTT. Its translation is CASSLAVSRPSSGELFF.

The chain is built from TRBV2 and TRBJ1-1; D not resolved. V was clipped by 8 bases and J by 4 bases, with 8 bases between them. The CDR3 loop spans 11 amino acids. The germline V gene encodes CDR1 SNHLY and CDR2 FYNNEI. The CDR3 DNA reads as TGTGCCAGCCGGCCCGGCACTGAAGCTTTCTTT. Translating it yields CASRPGTEAFF.

The chain carries TRBV7-9 and TRBJ2-7; 9 nucleotides agree with TRBD1. The germline gives CDR1 SEHNR, CDR2 FQNEAQ (reference sequence). The CDR3 covers 16 residues. Unmatched junction bases numbered 9, after V lost 4 bases and J lost 2 bases. The CDR3 bases are TGTGCCAGCAGCTCCCGGGACAGGGATCTTCCCTACGAGCAGTACTTC. This sequence encodes CASSSRDRDLPYEQYF.